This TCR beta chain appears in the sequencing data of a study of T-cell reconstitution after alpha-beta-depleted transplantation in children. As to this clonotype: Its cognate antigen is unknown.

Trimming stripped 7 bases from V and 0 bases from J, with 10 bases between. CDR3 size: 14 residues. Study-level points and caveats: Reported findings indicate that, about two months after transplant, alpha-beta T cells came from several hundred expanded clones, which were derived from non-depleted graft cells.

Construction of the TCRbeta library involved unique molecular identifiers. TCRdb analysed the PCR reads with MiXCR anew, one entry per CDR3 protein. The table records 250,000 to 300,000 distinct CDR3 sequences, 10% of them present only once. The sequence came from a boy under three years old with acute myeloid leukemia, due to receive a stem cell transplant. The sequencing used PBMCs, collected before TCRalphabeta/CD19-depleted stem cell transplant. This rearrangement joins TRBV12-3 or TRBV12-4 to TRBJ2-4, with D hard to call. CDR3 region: CASTRLVAKNIQYF. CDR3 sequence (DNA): TGTGCCAGCACCCGGCTTGTAGCCAAAAACATTCAGTACTTC.